This T cell receptor beta chain was observed in a study of preoperative IRX-2 immunotherapy in early breast cancer. CDR1 is LNHDA, CDR2 SQIVND, per germline (reference sequence). Trimming took 3 bases from V and 8 from J, leaving 19 bases between them. The CDR3 contains 15 residues. Libraries were prepared by immunoSEQ multiplex PCR; TCRdb keeps only in-frame clonotypes and omits some of them. The sample consists of 3,500 or so clones, 70% to 80% of them appearing once. Regarding treatment: preoperative locoregional IRX-2 cytokine immunotherapy. The chain uses TRBV19 and TRBJ1-2, with D perhaps matching TRBD1 (6 bases). Material: tumor tissue, obtained after IRX-2 immunotherapy. This TCR derives from a human donor with breast cancer. Here the CDR3 DNA reads TGTGCCAGTAGTATCGGTCCTACAGGGCTTAGGGGCTACACCTTC. It encodes CASSIGPTGLRGYTF.